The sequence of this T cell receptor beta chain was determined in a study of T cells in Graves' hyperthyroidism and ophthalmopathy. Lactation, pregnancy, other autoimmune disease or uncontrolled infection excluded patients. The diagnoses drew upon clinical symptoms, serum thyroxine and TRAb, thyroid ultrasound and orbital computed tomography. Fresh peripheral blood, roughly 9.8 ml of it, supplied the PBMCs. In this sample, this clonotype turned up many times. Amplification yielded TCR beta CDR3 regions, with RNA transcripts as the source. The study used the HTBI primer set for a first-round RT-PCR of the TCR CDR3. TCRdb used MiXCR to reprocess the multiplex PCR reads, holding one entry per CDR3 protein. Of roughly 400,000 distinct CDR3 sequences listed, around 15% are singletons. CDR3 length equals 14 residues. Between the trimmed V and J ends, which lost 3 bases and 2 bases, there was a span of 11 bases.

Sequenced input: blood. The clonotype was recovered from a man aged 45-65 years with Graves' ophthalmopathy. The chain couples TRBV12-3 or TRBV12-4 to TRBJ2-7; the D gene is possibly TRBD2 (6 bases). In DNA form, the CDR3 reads TGTGCCAGCAGTTTGCGGAGGGGTGCCTACGAGCAGTACTTC. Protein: CASSLRRGAYEQYF.